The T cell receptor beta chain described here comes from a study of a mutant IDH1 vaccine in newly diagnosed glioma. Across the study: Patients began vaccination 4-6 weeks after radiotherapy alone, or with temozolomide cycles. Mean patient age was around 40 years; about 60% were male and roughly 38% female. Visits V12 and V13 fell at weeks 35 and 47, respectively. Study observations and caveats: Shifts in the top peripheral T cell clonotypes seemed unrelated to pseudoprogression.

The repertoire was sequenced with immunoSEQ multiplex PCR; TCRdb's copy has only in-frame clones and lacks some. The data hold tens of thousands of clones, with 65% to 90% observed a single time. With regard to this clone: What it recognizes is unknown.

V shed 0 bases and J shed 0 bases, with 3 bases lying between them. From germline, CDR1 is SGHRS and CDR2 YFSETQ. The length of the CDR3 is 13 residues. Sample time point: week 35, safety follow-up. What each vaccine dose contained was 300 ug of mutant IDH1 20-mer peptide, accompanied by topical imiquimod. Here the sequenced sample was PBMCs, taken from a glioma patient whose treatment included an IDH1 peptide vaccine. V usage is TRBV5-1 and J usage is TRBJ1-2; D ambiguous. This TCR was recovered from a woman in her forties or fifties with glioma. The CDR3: CASSLGANYGYTF. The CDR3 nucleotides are TGCGCCAGCAGCTTGGGCGCTAACTATGGCTACACCTTC.